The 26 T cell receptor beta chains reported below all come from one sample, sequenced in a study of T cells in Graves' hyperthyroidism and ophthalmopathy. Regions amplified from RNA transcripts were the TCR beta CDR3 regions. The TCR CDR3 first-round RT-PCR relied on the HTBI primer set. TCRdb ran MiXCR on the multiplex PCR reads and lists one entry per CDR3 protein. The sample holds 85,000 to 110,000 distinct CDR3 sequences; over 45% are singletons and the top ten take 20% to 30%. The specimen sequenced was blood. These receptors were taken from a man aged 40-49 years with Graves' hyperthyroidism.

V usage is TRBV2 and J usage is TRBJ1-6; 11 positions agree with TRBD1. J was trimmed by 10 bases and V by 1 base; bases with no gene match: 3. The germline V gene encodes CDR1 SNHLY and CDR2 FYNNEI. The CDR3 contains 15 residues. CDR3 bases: TGTGCCAGCAGTGAAGGGACAGGGGGCACGTCACCCCTCCACTTT. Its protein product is CASSEGTGGTSPLHF.

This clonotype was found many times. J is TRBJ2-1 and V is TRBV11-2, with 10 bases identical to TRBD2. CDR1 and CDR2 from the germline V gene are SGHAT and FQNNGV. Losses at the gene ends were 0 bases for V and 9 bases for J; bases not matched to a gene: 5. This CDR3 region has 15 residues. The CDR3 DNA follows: TGTGCCAGCAGCTTAGAAGCGGGAGGGCCAACTGAGCAGTTCTTC. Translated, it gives CASSLEAGGPTEQFF.

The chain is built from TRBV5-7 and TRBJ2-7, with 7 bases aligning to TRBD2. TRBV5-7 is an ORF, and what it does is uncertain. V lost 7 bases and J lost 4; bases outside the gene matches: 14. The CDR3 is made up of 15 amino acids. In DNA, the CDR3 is TGTGCCAGCTCAACTTCTGGCGGGAGTTTGTACGAGCAGTACTTC. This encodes CASSTSGGSLYEQYF.

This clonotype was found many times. CDR3 sequence (DNA): TGTGCCAGTAGTATCTCGGCAGGGGGAGCGGGAGATACGCAGTATTTT. Translation gives CASSISAGGAGDTQYF. The chain carries TRBV19 and TRBJ2-3, with D perhaps TRBD1 (7 bases). The CDR3 spans 16 residues. Between the trimmed V and J ends, which lost 3 bases and 5 bases, there was a span of 18 bases. In germline, CDR1 is LNHDA, CDR2 SQIVND (reference sequence).

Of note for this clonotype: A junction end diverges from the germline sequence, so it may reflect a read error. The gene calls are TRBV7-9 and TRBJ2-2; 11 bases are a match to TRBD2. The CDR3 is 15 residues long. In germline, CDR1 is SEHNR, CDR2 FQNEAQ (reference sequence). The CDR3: CASMGLAANTGERFF. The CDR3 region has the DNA TGTGCCAGCATGGGACTAGCGGCTAACACCGGGGAGCGGTTTTTT.

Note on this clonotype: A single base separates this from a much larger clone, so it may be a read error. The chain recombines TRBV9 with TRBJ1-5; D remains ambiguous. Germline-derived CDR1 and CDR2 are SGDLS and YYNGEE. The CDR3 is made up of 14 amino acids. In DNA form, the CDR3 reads TGTGCCAGCAGCGTGGGAGGCCCCAATCAGTCCCAGCATTTT. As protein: CASSVGGPNQSQHF.

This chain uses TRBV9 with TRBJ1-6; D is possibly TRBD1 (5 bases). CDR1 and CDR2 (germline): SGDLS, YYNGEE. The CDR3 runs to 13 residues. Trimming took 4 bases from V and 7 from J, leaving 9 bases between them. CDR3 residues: CASSSRGNSPLHF. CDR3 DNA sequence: TGTGCCAGCAGCTCGCGGGGGAATTCACCCCTCCACTTT.

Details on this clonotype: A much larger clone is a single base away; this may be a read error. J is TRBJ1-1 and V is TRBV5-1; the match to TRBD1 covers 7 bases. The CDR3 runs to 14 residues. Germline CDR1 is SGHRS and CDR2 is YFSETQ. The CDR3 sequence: CASSSREGATEAVF. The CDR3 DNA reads TGCGCCAGCAGCAGTCGAGAGGGGGCCACTGAAGCTGTCTTT. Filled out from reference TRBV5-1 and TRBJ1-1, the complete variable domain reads KAGVTQTPRYLIKTRGQQVTLSCSPISGHRSVSWYQQTPGQGLQFLFEYFSETQRNKGNFPGRFSGRQFSNSRSEMNVSTLELGDSALYLCASSSREGATEAVFGQGTRLTVV.

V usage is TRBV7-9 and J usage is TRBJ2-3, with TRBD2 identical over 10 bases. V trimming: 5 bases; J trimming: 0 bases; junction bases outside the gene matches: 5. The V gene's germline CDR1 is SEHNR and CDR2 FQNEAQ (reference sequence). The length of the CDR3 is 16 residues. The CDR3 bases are TGTGCCAGCAGCAGGAAGACTAGCGGGAGCACAGATACGCAGTATTTT. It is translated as CASSRKTSGSTDTQYF.

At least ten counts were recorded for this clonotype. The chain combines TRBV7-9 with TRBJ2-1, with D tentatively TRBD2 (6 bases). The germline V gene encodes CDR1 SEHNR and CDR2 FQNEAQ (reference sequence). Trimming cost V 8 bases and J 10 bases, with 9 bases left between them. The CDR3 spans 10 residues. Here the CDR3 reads CASPEGEQFF. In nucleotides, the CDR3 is TGTGCCAGCCCGGAGGGGGAGCAGTTCTTC.

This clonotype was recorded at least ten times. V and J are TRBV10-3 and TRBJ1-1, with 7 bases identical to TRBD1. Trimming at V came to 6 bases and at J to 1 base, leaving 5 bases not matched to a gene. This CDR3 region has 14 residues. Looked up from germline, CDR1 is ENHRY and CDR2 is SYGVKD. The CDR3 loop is CAISTTGQNTEAFF. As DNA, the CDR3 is TGTGCCATCAGCACGACAGGGCAGAACACTGAAGCTTTCTTT.

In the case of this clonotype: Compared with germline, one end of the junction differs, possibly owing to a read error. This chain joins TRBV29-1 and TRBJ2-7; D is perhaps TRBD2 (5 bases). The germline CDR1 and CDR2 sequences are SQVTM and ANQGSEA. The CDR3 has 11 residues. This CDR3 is CSGRTVVEQHF. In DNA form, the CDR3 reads TGCAGCGGGAGGACGGTCGTCGAGCAGCACTTC.

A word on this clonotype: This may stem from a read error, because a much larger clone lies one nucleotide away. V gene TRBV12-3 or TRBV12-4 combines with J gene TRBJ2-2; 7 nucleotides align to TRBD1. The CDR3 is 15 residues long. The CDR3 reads CASSPGQPNTRELFF. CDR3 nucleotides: TGTGCCAGCAGTCCGGGACAGCCGAACACCAGGGAGCTGTTTTTT.

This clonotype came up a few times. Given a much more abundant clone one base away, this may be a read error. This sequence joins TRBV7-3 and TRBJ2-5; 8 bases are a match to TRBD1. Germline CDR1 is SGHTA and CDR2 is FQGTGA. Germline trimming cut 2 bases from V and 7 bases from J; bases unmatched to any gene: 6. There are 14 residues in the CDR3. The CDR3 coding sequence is TGTGCCAGCAGCTTACGTGGGCAGGGGGCGACCCAGTACTTC. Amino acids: CASSLRGQGATQYF.

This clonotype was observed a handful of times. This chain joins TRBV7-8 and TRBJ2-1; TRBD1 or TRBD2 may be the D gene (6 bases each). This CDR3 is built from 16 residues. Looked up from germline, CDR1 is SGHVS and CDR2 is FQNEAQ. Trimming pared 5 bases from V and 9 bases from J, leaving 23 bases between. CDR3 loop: CASSQGYGGWSGEQFF. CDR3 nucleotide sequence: TGTGCCAGCAGCCAAGGATACGGGGGCTGGAGCGGTGAGCAGTTCTTC.

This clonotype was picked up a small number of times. The CDR3 sequence is CASLSGGNTAGPQHF. The CDR3 nucleotides read TGTGCCAGCTTAAGTGGAGGAAACACGGCGGGGCCCCAGCATTTT. This sequence joins TRBV28 and TRBJ1-5; D is undetermined. Per germline, CDR1 MDHEN and CDR2 SYDVKM. This CDR3 contains 15 residues. The V gene lost 8 bases and the J gene lost 9 bases, with 23 bases spanning the gap.

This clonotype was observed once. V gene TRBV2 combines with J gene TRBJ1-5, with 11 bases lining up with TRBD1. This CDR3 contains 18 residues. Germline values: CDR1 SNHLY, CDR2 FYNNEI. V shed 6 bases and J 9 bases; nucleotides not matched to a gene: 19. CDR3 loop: CASRADRGLRVPIRPQHF. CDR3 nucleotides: TGTGCCAGCAGAGCGGACAGGGGGCTCAGAGTGCCAATCAGGCCCCAGCATTTT.

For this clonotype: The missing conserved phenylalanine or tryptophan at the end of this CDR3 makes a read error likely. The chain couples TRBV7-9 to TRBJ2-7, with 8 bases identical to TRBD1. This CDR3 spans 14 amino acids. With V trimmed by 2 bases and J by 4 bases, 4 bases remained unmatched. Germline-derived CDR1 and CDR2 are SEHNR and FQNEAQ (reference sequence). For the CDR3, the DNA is TGTGCCAGCAGCTTAATCGACAGGGGTTACGAGCAGTACCTC. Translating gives CASSLIDRGYEQYL.

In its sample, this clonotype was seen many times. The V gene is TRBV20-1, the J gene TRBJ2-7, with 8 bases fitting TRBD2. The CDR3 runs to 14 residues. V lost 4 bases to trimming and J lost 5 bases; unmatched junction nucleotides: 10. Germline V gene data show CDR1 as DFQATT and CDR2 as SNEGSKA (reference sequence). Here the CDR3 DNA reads TGCAGTGCTATCCGGGGGGGTACAGGGAACGAGCAGTACTTC. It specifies CSAIRGGTGNEQYF.

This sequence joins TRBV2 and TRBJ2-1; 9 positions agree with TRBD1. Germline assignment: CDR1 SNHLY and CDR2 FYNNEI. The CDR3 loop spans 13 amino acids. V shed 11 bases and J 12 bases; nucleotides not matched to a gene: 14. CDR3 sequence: CAGIRDREAGQFF. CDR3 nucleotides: TGTGCCGGCATCCGGGACAGGGAAGCTGGGCAGTTCTTC.

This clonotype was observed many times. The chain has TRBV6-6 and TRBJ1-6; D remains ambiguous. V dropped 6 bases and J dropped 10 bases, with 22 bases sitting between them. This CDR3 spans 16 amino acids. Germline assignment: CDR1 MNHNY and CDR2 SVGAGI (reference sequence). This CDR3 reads CASRTLPAEGSSPLHF. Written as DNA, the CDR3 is TGTGCCAGCAGGACCTTACCGGCAGAGGGTAGCTCACCCCTCCACTTT.

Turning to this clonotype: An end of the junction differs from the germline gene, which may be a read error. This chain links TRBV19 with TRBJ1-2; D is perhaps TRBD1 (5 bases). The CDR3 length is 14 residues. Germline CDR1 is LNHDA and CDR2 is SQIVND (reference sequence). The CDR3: CASSIRQLLYGYTF. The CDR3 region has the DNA TGTGCCAGCAGTATACGACAGCTCCTCTATGGCTACACCTTC.

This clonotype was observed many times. The CDR3 sequence is CSATGQGGDNEKLFF. CDR3 sequence (DNA): TGCAGTGCCACCGGACAGGGGGGTGATAATGAAAAACTGTTTTTT. The gene calls are TRBV20-1 and TRBJ1-4, with 10 bases that match TRBD1. Trimming took 6 bases from V and 4 from J; bases not matched to a gene: 8. This CDR3 is built from 15 residues. Per germline, CDR1 DFQATT and CDR2 SNEGSKA (reference sequence).

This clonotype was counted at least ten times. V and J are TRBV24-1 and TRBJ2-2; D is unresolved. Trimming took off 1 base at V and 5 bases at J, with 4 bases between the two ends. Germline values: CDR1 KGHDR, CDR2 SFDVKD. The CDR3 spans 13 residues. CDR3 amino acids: CATSDFRTGELFF. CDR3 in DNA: TGTGCCACCAGTGATTTTAGGACCGGGGAGCTGTTTTTT.

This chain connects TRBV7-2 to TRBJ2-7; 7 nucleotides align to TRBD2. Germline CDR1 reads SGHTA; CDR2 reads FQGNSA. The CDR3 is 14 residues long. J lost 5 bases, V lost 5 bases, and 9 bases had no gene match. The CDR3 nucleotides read TGTGCCAGCAGCCTACCGACTAGCACTAACGAGCAGTACTTC. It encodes CASSLPTSTNEQYF.

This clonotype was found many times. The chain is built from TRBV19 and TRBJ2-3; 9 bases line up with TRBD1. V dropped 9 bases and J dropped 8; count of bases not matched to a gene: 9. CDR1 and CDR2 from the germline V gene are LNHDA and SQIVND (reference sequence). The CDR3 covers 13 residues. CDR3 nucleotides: TGTGCCAGCCGGGACAGGGATTCGCGTACGCAGTATTTT. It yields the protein CASRDRDSRTQYF.